This TCR beta chain derives from a study of blood T cell repertoires in COVID-19. Overall study context: Donors in the United States, Italy and Spain gave samples during acute or convalescent COVID-19. In each case, the material was cDNA or gDNA derived from T cells, B-cell-depleted T cells, or PBMCs.

Study processing details: Cell counts per sample came from amplifying reference gene primers. Sequencing used immunoSEQ multiplex PCR; TCRdb keeps in-frame clones, though not all of them. V, J and clone size derive from that table, while D and trimming were established from the DNA sequence. The sample lists some 77,000 clones; about 83% were seen once. This clone appeared once. The length of the CDR3 is 15 residues. Germline-derived CDR1 and CDR2 are SGHTA and FQGNSA. Germline trimming cut 6 bases from V and 3 bases from J; bases unmatched to any gene: 10. The TCR sequence derives from a man between 25 and 39 years old with acute or convalescent COVID-19. The source material was peripheral blood. This chain connects TRBV7-2 to TRBJ1-1; 7 positions agree with TRBD1. The CDR3 reads CASSGLQGRHTEAFF. CDR3 DNA: TGTGCCAGCAGTGGGTTACAGGGGAGGCACACTGAAGCTTTCTTT.